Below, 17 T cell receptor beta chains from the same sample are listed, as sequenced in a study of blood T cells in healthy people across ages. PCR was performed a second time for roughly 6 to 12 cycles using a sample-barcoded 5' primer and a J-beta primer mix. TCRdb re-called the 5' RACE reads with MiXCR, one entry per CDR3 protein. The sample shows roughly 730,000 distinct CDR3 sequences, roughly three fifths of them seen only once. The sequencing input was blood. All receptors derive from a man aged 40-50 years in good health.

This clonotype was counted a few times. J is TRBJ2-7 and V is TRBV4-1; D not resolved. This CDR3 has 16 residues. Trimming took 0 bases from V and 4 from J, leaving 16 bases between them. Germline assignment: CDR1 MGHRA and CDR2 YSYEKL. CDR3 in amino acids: CASSQEGHGSRYEQYF. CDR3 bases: TGCGCCAGCAGCCAAGAGGGTCACGGCTCTCGGTACGAGCAGTACTTC.

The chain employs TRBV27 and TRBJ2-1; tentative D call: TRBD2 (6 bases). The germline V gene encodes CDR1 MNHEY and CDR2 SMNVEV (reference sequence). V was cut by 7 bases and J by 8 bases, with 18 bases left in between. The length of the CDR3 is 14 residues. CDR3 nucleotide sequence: TGTGCCAGCACCTTCCGGGGACTCAGGGATGAGCAGTTCTTC. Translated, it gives CASTFRGLRDEQFF.

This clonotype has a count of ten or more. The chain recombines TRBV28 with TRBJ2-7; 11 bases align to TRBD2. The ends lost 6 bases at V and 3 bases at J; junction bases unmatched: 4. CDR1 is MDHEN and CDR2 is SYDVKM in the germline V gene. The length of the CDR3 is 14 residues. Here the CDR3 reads CASSLGLAVYEQYF. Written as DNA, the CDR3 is TGTGCCAGCAGCTTGGGACTAGCGGTCTACGAGCAGTACTTC.

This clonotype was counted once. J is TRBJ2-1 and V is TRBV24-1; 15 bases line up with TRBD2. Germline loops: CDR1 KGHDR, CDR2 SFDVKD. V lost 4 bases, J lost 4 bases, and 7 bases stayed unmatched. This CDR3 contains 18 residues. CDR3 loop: CATSDRGLAGGLYNEQFF. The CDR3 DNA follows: TGTGCCACCAGTGACCGTGGACTAGCGGGAGGGCTATACAATGAGCAGTTCTTC.

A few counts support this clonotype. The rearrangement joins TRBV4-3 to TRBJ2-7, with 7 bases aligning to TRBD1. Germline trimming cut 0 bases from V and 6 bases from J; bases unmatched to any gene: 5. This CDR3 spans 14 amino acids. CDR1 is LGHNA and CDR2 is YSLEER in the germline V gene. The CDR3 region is CASSQETDRREQYF. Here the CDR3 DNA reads TGCGCCAGCAGCCAAGAGACGGACAGGCGCGAGCAGTACTTC.

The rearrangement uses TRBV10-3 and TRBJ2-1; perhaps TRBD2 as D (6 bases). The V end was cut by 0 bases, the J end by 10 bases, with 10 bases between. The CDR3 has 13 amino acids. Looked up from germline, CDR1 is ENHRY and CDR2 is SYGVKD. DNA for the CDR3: TGTGCCATCAGTGAGTCGAGCGGGCTGGAGCAGTTCTTC. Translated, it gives CAISESSGLEQFF.

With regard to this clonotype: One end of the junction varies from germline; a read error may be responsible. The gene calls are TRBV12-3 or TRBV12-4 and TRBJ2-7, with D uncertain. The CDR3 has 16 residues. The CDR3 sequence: CASSLVRPVSSYEQYF. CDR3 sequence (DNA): TGTGCCAGCAGTTTAGTACGACCCGTGAGCTCCTACGAACAGTACTTC.

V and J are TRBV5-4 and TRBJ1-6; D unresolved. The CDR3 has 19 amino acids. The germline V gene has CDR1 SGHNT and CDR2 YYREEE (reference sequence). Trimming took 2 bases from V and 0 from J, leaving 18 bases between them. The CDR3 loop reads CASSFGDPRFSSYNSPLHF. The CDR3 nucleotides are TGTGCCAGCAGCTTTGGAGATCCCCGGTTTAGCTCCTATAATTCACCCCTCCACTTT.

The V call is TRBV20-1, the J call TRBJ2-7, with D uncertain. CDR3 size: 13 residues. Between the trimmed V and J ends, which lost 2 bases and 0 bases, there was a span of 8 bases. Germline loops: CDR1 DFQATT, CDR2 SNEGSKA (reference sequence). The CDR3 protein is CSARIENSYEQYF. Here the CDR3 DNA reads TGCAGTGCTAGAATTGAGAACTCCTACGAGCAGTACTTC.

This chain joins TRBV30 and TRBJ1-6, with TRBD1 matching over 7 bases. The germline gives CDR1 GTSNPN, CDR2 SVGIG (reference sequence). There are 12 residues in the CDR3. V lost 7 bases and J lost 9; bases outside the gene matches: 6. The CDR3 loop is CALRGGFSPLHF. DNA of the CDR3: TGTGCCTTGAGAGGGGGCTTTTCACCCCTCCACTTT. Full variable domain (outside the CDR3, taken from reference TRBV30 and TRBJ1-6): SQTIHQWPATLVQPVGSPLSLECTVEGTSNPNLYWYRQAAGRGLQLLFYSVGIGQISSEVPQNLSASRPQDRQFILSSKKLLLSDSGFYLCALRGGFSPLHFGNGTRLTVT.

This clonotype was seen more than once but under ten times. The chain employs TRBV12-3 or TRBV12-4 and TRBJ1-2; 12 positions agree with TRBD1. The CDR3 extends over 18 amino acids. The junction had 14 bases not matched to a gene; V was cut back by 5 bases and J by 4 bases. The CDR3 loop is CASSRNRDRGPKSYGYTF. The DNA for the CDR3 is TGTGCCAGCAGTCGTAACCGGGACAGGGGGCCGAAAAGCTATGGCTACACCTTC.

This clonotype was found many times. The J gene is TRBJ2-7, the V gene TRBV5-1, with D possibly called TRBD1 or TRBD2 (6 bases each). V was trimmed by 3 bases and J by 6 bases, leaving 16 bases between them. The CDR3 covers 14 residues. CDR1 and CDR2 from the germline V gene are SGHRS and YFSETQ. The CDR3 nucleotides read TGCGCCAGCAGCTGGGGGGCCGCCGCGCCCGAGCAGTACTTC. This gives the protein CASSWGAAAPEQYF.

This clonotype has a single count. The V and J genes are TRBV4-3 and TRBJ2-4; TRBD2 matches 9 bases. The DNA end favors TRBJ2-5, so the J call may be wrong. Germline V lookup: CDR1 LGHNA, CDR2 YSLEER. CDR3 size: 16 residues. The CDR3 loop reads CASSQGLAGTKETQYF. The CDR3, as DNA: TGCGCCAGCAGCCAAGGTCTAGCGGGAACCAAAGAGACCCAGTACTTC.

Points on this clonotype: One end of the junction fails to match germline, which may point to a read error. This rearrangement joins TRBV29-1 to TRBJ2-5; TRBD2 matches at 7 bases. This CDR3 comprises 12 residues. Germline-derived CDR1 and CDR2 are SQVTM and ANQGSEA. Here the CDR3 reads CSGGGVQGTQYF. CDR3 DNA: TGCAGCGGGGGAGGGGTGCAAGGGACCCAGTACTTC.

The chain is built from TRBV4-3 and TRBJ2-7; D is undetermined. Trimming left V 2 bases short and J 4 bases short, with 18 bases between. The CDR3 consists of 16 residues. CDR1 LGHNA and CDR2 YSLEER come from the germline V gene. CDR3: CASSQRFRVDGYEQYF. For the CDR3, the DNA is TGCGCCAGCAGCCAACGGTTTAGGGTAGACGGATACGAGCAGTACTTC.

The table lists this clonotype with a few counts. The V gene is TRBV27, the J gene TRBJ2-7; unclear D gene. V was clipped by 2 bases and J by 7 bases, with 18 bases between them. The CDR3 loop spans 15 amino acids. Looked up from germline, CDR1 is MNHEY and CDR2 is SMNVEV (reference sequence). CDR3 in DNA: TGTGCCAGCAGTTTAATGGGCCTACTCTCGAATGAGCAGTACTTC. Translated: CASSLMGLLSNEQYF.

The CDR3 bases are TGCAGCGTTCCGGGACACCGCTCTGGGGCCAACGTCCTGACTTTC. Amino acid sequence: CSVPGHRSGANVLTF. The V gene is TRBV29-1, the J gene TRBJ2-6, with a weak D call TRBD1 (6 bases). Germline V lookup: CDR1 SQVTM, CDR2 ANQGSEA. Trimming left V 5 bases short and J 0 bases short, with 11 bases between. The CDR3 length is 15 residues. Variable domain in full (rest from reference TRBV29-1 and TRBJ2-6): SAVISQKPSRDICQRGTSLTIQCQVDSQVTMMFWYRQQPGQSLTLIATANQGSEATYESGFVIDKFPISRPNLTFSTLTVSNMSPEDSSIYLCSVPGHRSGANVLTFGAGSRLTVL.